The source of this TCR beta chain is a study of regulatory T cells in long-lasting Graves disease. The time point denotes: newly diagnosed GD, antithyroid drugs for less than 3 months. The TCR library was made from RNA that had been extracted from PBMCs in TRIzol. The patients were drawn from one endocrinology department in Xi'an, China. CDR3-region Arm-PCR and iRepertoire HTBI primers produced the TCR beta libraries. Via MiXCR, TCRdb re-called the multiplex PCR reads, giving one row per CDR3 protein. In the table there are 510,000 or so distinct CDR3 sequences, 12% of which are singletons. This clonotype showed up many times. A further study also used this sample, focusing on T cells in Graves' hyperthyroidism and ophthalmopathy. Turning to that study: Blood also carried most thyroid clonotypes expanded above 0.001.

The sample was peripheral blood mononuclear cells (PBMCs), taken at new diagnosis, from a patient treated with antithyroid drugs. The sequence derives from a young woman with Graves disease.

In nucleotides, the CDR3 is TGTGCCAGCTCACCAACAGGGGTCGGCAATGAGCAGTTCTTC. Protein sequence: CASSPTGVGNEQFF. The chain recombines TRBV18 with TRBJ2-1; 7 bases fit TRBD1. The germline V gene encodes CDR1 KGHSH and CDR2 LQKENI. There are 14 residues in the CDR3. Trimming removed 2 bases from V and 6 bases from J; junction bases left unmatched: 4.